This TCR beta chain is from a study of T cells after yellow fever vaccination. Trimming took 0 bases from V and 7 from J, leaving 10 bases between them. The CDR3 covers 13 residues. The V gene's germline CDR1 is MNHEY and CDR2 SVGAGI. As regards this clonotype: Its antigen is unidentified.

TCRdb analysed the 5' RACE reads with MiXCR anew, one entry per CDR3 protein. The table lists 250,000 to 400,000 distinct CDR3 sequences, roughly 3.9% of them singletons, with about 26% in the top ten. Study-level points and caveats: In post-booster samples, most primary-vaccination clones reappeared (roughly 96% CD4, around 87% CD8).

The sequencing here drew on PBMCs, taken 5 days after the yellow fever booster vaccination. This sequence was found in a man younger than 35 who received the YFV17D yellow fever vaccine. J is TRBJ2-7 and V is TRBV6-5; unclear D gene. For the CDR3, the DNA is TGTGCCAGCAGTTACTCCCCCGTGGGGGAGCAGTACTTC. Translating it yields CASSYSPVGEQYF.